The next 5 T cell receptor beta chains were all read from a single sample in a study of PD-1 blockade in classical Hodgkin lymphoma. The time point is: cycle 4 day 1 (C4D1), after five to seven weeks of nivolumab. With no exception, relapse followed autologous stem cell transplantation in all patients, and brentuximab vedotin exposure varied. TCRdb keeps only in-frame clones here, not all; method: immunoSEQ multiplex PCR. The sample has under 30,000 clones; 80% to 90% are singletons. The specimen comprised peripheral blood mononuclear cells (PBMCs), sampled before the fourth cycle of nivolumab. These receptors all stem from a human donor with classical Hodgkin lymphoma.

The chain carries TRBV7-9 and TRBJ2-3, with 13 positions matching TRBD2. This CDR3 contains 15 residues. The germline CDR1 and CDR2 sequences are SEHNR and FQNEAQ (reference sequence). The ends lost 1 base at V and 11 bases at J; junction bases unmatched: 6. The CDR3 nucleotides are TGTGCCAGCAGCTTAGGGACTAGCGGGGGTTCTATGCAGTATTTT. It encodes CASSLGTSGGSMQYF.

The chain joins TRBV19 to TRBJ1-5, with unresolved D. V lost 7 bases and J 4 bases, leaving 14 bases between the germline ends. This CDR3 is built from 14 residues. Germline CDR1 LNHDA, CDR2 SQIVND (reference sequence). CDR3 nucleotides: TGTGCCAGTAACCGGGCCGAAGGTAATCAGCCCCAGCATTTT. It translates to CASNRAEGNQPQHF. Complete variable domain (other parts from reference TRBV19 and TRBJ1-5): DGGITQSPKYLFRKEGQNVTLSCEQNLNHDAMYWYRQDPGQGLRLIYYSQIVNDFQKGDIAEGYSVSREKKESFPLTVTSAQKNPTAFYLCASNRAEGNQPQHFGDGTRLSIL.

The chain links TRBV4-3 to TRBJ1-1; 8 nucleotides align to TRBD1. Germline V gene sequence: CDR1 LGHNA, CDR2 YSLEER. V was pared by 4 bases and J by 3 bases, with 16 bases of the junction left unmatched. CDR3 length: 18 residues. The CDR3 nucleotides read TGCGCCAGCAGCCCTTACCATTCTCCGACAGGGGTCTACACTGAAGCTTTCTTT. Protein: CASSPYHSPTGVYTEAFF.

The V call is TRBV6-4, the J call TRBJ1-1, with D perhaps matching TRBD1 (5 bases). CDR3 length equals 15 residues. Per the germline V gene, CDR1 is MRHNA and CDR2 is SNTAGT. V was pared by 3 bases and J by 0 bases, with 11 bases between. The DNA of the CDR3 is TGTGCCAGCAGTGAAGCGGGGGTGATGAACACTGAAGCTTTCTTT. This translates into CASSEAGVMNTEAFF.

The gene calls are TRBV5-6 and TRBJ2-7; a possible D gene is TRBD1 (5 bases). Germline assignment: CDR1 SGHDT and CDR2 YYEEEE. The CDR3 sequence is 14 residues long. V lost 0 bases and J 0 bases, leaving 7 bases between the germline ends. CDR3 residues: CASSLGQSSYEQYF. In nucleotides, the CDR3 is TGTGCCAGCAGCTTGGGACAGAGCTCCTACGAGCAGTACTTC.